This T cell receptor (beta chain) was sequenced during a study of T cell repertoires in cytomegalovirus infection. About the study: Selected CMV epitopes included recently identified HLA-C-restricted ones as well as well-studied HLA-B-restricted ones. Both CMV infection and a matching HLA type were indicated by public TCR beta signatures. General study findings and limits: Summed frequency of shared TCR beta families picked out CMV carriers who also had the relevant HLA. In two of eight donors, the top clonotype was HLA-C-restricted CMV-specific.

TCRdb passed the reads through MiXCR, listing each CDR3 protein once. The data contain 680,000 or so distinct CDR3 sequences, 33% of them singletons. Notes on this clonotype: Its specificity is unknown.

This clonotype originated in a human donor in good health (CMV status not recorded). Some clones in this sample may be carry-over from other donors' samples. The sequences come from cultured PBMCs, collected from culture after CMV antigen stimulation.

CDR3 sequence: CASSIGAGSSYEQYF. In nucleotides, the CDR3 is TGTGCCAGTAGTATCGGGGCGGGATCTTCCTACGAGCAGTACTTC. The chain joins TRBV19 to TRBJ2-7; a possible D gene is TRBD2 (6 bases). Germline values: CDR1 LNHDA, CDR2 SQIVND (reference sequence). This CDR3 has 15 amino acids. The germline V and J ends were trimmed by 3 bases and 1 base, with 13 bases remaining between them.